Reported below is one T cell receptor (beta chain). The RNA input was about 0.5 to 1 ug, and it was reverse transcribed with random hexamers. In TCRdb, the immunoSEQ multiplex PCR reads were re-called with MiXCR into one record per CDR3 protein. This sample has about 240,000 distinct CDR3 sequences, with roughly 95% found just once. This sample was taken from a study of CD8 T cells in Susac syndrome. The CDR3 is made up of 18 amino acids. Germline V gene lookup returns CDR1 KGHSH and CDR2 LQKENI. With V trimmed by 3 bases and J by 0 bases, 9 bases remained unmatched. The sequence was collected from a human donor with Susac syndrome. Sequencing was carried out using CD4+ T cells from PBMCs. The rearrangement joins TRBV18 to TRBJ1-4; 8 bases align to TRBD1. The CDR3: CASSPYEDRAATNEKLFF. The CDR3 DNA sequence: TGTGCCAGCTCACCTTACGAGGACAGGGCTGCAACTAATGAAAAACTGTTTTTT.